These 19 T cell receptor beta chains originate from one sample sequenced in a study of blood T cell repertoires in COVID-19. The method was immunoSEQ multiplex PCR; TCRdb's version includes in-frame clones alone and lacks a portion of them. Among about 300,000 clones listed, over 75% were seen once. Specimen: PBMCs or T cells enriched from blood (not recorded which). Receptors originate from a woman between 18 and 29 years old who had recovered from COVID-19.

This clone was found once. The chain links TRBV7-9 to TRBJ1-4; D gene uncertain. The CDR3 is 14 residues long. Germline values: CDR1 SEHNR, CDR2 FQNEAQ (reference sequence). V lost 1 base to trimming and J lost 8 bases, with 11 bases between them. The CDR3 protein is CASSLGGIREKLFF. The CDR3 DNA reads as TGTGCCAGCAGCTTAGGAGGGATCAGAGAAAAACTGTTTTTT.

The chain couples TRBV30 to TRBJ2-5, with 13 bases lining up with TRBD2. This CDR3 comprises 16 residues. J lost 1 base, V lost 5 bases, and 7 bases had no gene match. CDR1 GTSNPN and CDR2 SVGIG come from the germline V gene (reference sequence). CDR3: CAWDEGTSGTQETQYF. In DNA, the CDR3 is TGTGCCTGGGACGAAGGGACTAGCGGGACCCAAGAGACCCAGTACTTC.

The chain links TRBV29-1 to TRBJ2-5; perhaps TRBD1 as D (6 bases). The ends were cut back, 6 bases at V and 5 bases at J, with 13 bases in the middle. The CDR3 totals 12 residues. Germline-derived CDR1 and CDR2 are SQVTM and ANQGSEA. The CDR3 is CSVVTGRETQYF. As DNA, the CDR3 is TGCAGCGTGGTAACAGGGCGTGAGACCCAGTACTTC.

On this clone itself: This CDR3 is also generated by other DNA sequences in the sample. The rearrangement joins TRBV27 to TRBJ1-1; D gene unclear. CDR3 length: 13 residues. V shed 3 bases and J shed 1 base, with 6 bases lying between them. The germline V gene encodes CDR1 MNHEY and CDR2 SMNVEV (reference sequence). CDR3 coding DNA: TGTGCCAGCAGTTTGGGGAGGAACACTGAAGCTTTCTTT. This encodes CASSLGRNTEAFF.

V gene TRBV9 combines with J gene TRBJ1-2; no clear D gene. Germline V gene lookup returns CDR1 SGDLS and CDR2 YYNGEE. Trimming shortened V by 2 bases and J by 3 bases, and 11 bases separated the two germline ends. The CDR3 contains 14 residues. The chain's CDR3 is CASSVEVADYGYTF. The CDR3 DNA is TGTGCCAGCAGCGTCGAGGTGGCTGACTATGGCTACACCTTC.

This chain joins TRBV7-6 and TRBJ2-7; D uncertain. Deletions cut 5 bases from V and 1 base from J, with 9 bases between. Germline values: CDR1 SGHVS, CDR2 FNYEAQ. The CDR3 contains 13 residues. This CDR3 is CASSPDGSYEQYF. The CDR3 DNA is TGTGCCAGCAGCCCCGACGGGTCCTACGAGCAGTACTTC.

This clone has more than one count but fewer than ten. V usage is TRBV6-5 and J usage is TRBJ2-1, with 8 bases fitting TRBD1. V lost 0 bases and J lost 15; bases outside the gene matches: 7. CDR1 is MNHEY and CDR2 is SVGAGI in the germline V gene. The CDR3 covers 13 residues. The CDR3 bases are TGTGCCAGCAGTTACTCTGCCCAGGGGGCTTGGTTCTTC. Encoded protein: CASSYSAQGAWFF.

This chain joins TRBV7-9 and TRBJ2-2; D is possibly TRBD1 (6 bases). The CDR3 runs to 17 residues. The V and J ends lost 2 bases and 3 bases respectively, with 16 bases between them. CDR1 is SEHNR, CDR2 FQNEAQ, per germline (reference sequence). The CDR3 here is CASSLKARTVDTGELFF. The CDR3 DNA is TGTGCCAGCAGCTTAAAGGCTCGGACAGTCGACACCGGGGAGCTGTTTTTT.

V gene TRBV11-2 combines with J gene TRBJ1-2, with 7 bases lining up with TRBD1. Per germline, CDR1 SGHAT and CDR2 FQNNGV. The CDR3 runs to 14 residues. Germline trimming cut 1 base from V and 8 bases from J; bases unmatched to any gene: 7. CDR3 nucleotide sequence: TGTGCCAGCAGCTTAGGGCGACAGGGACGGGGCTACACCTTC. Its translation: CASSLGRQGRGYTF.

The genes are TRBV25-1 and TRBJ2-7; 7 bases align to TRBD1. Germline V gene sequence: CDR1 MGHDK, CDR2 SYGVNS. This CDR3 contains 17 residues. Germline trimming cut 4 bases from V and 0 bases from J; bases unmatched to any gene: 12. The CDR3 region is CASSVSPGQASSYEQYF. DNA for the CDR3: TGTGCCAGCAGTGTCTCCCCCGGACAGGCCTCCTCCTACGAGCAGTACTTC.

This chain joins TRBV18 and TRBJ2-7, with 7 bases matching TRBD2. The CDR3 consists of 17 residues. After removal of 3 bases from V and 6 bases from J, the junction contained 17 bases not matched to a gene. Germline CDR1 KGHSH, CDR2 LQKENI. Written as DNA, the CDR3 is TGTGCCAGCTCACCCCTCCTGGGAGGGCAGCGGGAAGGCGAGCAGTACTTC. Translation gives CASSPLLGGQREGEQYF.

The chain links TRBV12-3 or TRBV12-4 to TRBJ1-2, with D perhaps TRBD1 (5 bases). The CDR3 length is 13 residues. V was clipped by 3 bases and J by 10 bases, with 15 bases between them. Written as DNA, the CDR3 is TGTGCCAGCAGTTTTTTTTCAGGACAACTCTACACCTTC. Its protein product is CASSFFSGQLYTF.

This clone was seen more than once but under ten times. The rearrangement uses TRBV9 and TRBJ1-1, with TRBD1 matching 8 bases. The V gene's germline CDR1 is SGDLS and CDR2 YYNGEE. This CDR3 is 14 amino acids long. The trim removed 4 bases at V and 5 bases at J, leaving 7 bases unmatched. The CDR3 protein is CASSPTGVRTEAFF. The CDR3 DNA sequence: TGTGCCAGCAGCCCGACAGGGGTACGAACTGAAGCTTTCTTT. The full variable domain, with the rest looked up from reference TRBV9 and TRBJ1-1, is DSGVTQTPKHLITATGQRVTLRCSPRSGDLSVYWYQQSLDQGLQFLIQYYNGEERAKGNILERFSAQQFPDLHSELNLSSLELGDSALYFCASSPTGVRTEAFFGQGTRLTVV.

The chain combines TRBV5-1 with TRBJ2-5, with D uncertain. There are 12 residues in the CDR3. The germline gives CDR1 SGHRS, CDR2 YFSETQ. V gave up 0 bases and J gave up 5 bases, with 5 bases separating them. Here the CDR3 DNA reads TGCGCCAGCAGCTTGGAGCTTGAGACCCAGTACTTC. Translation: CASSLELETQYF.

The chain has TRBV2 and TRBJ1-2; the D is unclear. Germline assignment: CDR1 SNHLY and CDR2 FYNNEI. V gave up 5 bases and J gave up 5 bases, with 9 bases separating them. The CDR3 has 12 residues. The CDR3 bases are TGTGCCAGCAGTCGGACTGGATATGGCTACACCTTC. This translates into CASSRTGYGYTF.

The table lists this clone with a count of one. This rearrangement joins TRBV3-1 (or the pseudogene TRBV3-2) to TRBJ2-1; 10 bases are a match to TRBD1. The CDR3 is 15 amino acids. The J segment lost 4 bases and the V segment lost 3 bases, leaving 3 bases of the junction unmatched. CDR1 and CDR2 from the germline V gene are LGHDT and YNNKEL (reference sequence). In DNA, the CDR3 is TGTGCCAGCAGCCACCGGGACAGGGGTTACAATGAGCAGTTCTTC. Translated, it gives CASSHRDRGYNEQFF.

The chain is built from TRBV19 and TRBJ2-2, with 7 positions matching TRBD1. The ends lost 7 bases at V and 4 bases at J; junction bases unmatched: 6. Germline lookup yields CDR1 LNHDA and CDR2 SQIVND (reference sequence). This CDR3 contains 14 residues. CDR3 residues: CASTTTGATGELFF. The DNA for the CDR3 is TGTGCCAGTACCACAACAGGGGCCACCGGGGAGCTGTTTTTT.

V is TRBV5-1 and J is TRBJ1-1; no clear D. The CDR3 covers 13 residues. Trimming took off 4 bases at V and 4 bases at J, with 11 bases between the two ends. The germline V gene has CDR1 SGHRS and CDR2 YFSETQ. This CDR3 reads CASSPNTGTEAFF. The CDR3, as DNA: TGCGCCAGCAGCCCGAACACGGGCACTGAAGCTTTCTTT.

CDR3 sequence reads: CASSRQGPSSTEAFF. The CDR3 bases are TGTGCCAGCAGTCGGCAGGGGCCCTCGAGCACTGAAGCTTTCTTT. The chain recombines TRBV2 with TRBJ1-1, with D possibly TRBD1 on 6 matching bases. Per germline, CDR1 SNHLY and CDR2 FYNNEI. Trimming removed 5 bases from V and 4 bases from J, with 17 bases in between. The CDR3 sequence is 15 residues long.